These 11 T cell receptor beta chains came from one sample sequenced in a study of T cells in Graves' hyperthyroidism and ophthalmopathy. Using RNA transcripts as the source, TCR beta CDR3 regions were amplified. RT-PCR in the first round (using the HTBI primer set) targeted the TCR CDR3. A single record per CDR3 protein comes from TCRdb applying MiXCR to the multiplex PCR reads. The sample lists about 560,000 distinct CDR3 sequences, about half occurring once. Sequencing was performed on peripheral blood or thyroid tissue (not recorded which). These receptors originate from a woman younger than 30 with Graves' hyperthyroidism.

This clonotype was found a few times. The rearrangement joins TRBV19 to TRBJ1-5; the D is unclear. This CDR3 spans 14 amino acids. V gave up 1 base and J gave up 5 bases, with 9 bases separating them. Germline V gene lookup returns CDR1 LNHDA and CDR2 SQIVND (reference sequence). CDR3 nucleotides: TGTGCCAGTAGTATAGCGGGTCGTGATCAGCCCCAGCATTTT. Translation gives CASSIAGRDQPQHF.

In its sample, this clonotype was seen a few times. The CDR3, as DNA: TGTGCCAGCAGTCCCTACCCCGGGACAGGGGCCTTCGAGCAGTACTTC. Translating gives CASSPYPGTGAFEQYF. V is TRBV12-3 or TRBV12-4 and J is TRBJ2-7; TRBD1 matches 10 bases. Losses at the gene ends were 5 bases for V and 6 bases for J; bases not matched to a gene: 13. There are 16 residues in the CDR3.

J is TRBJ1-5 and V is TRBV2; D not resolved. This CDR3 is 14 amino acids long. Trimming stripped 2 bases from V and 3 bases from J, with 8 bases between. Germline V CDR1 and CDR2: SNHLY, FYNNEI. The DNA of the CDR3 is TGTGCCAGCAGTGAAAGGCAGTTCAATCAGCCCCAGCATTTT. Its translation is CASSERQFNQPQHF.

The chain recombines TRBV7-9 with TRBJ1-1, with 11 bases identical to TRBD1. V shed 5 bases and J 6 bases; nucleotides not matched to a gene: 8. This CDR3 is built from 15 residues. CDR1 is SEHNR, CDR2 FQNEAQ, per germline (reference sequence). The DNA for the CDR3 is TGTGCCAGCAGCCGTGGGGACAGGGGGGAGGCTGAAGCTTTCTTT. Protein: CASSRGDRGEAEAFF.

Comments on this clonotype: A read error may account for a junction end that differs from germline. This rearrangement joins TRBV10-3 to TRBJ1-2, with D hard to call. The CDR3 is 9 amino acids. Germline CDR1 and CDR2: ENHRY and SYGVKD. DNA for the CDR3: TGTGCCAGCAGTGCTGACTACACCTTC. As protein: CASSADYTF.

The rearrangement links TRBV20-1 to TRBJ2-2, with 8 nucleotides matching TRBD2. This CDR3 contains 14 residues. CDR1 is DFQATT, CDR2 SNEGSKA, per germline (reference sequence). V dropped 6 bases and J dropped 7; count of bases not matched to a gene: 10. CDR3 bases: TGCAGTGCGGGGAGCGGGAGTCCAAACGGGGAGCTGTTTTTT. Its translation: CSAGSGSPNGELFF.

This clonotype was seen once. The rearrangement links TRBV6-6 to TRBJ1-6, with a weak D call TRBD1 (5 bases). Deletions cut 3 bases from V and 8 bases from J, with 20 bases between. The germline V gene encodes CDR1 MNHNY and CDR2 SVGAGI (reference sequence). The CDR3 consists of 17 residues. CDR3 protein: CASSYLQGRDGYSPLHF. CDR3 nucleotides: TGTGCCAGCAGTTATCTCCAAGGGAGGGACGGTTATTCACCCCTCCACTTT.

Regarding this clonotype: The junction differs from germline at one of its ends, possibly a read error. V usage is TRBV5-1 and J usage is TRBJ2-7; the D is unclear. CDR1 and CDR2 from the germline V gene are SGHRS and YFSETQ. The CDR3 spans 13 residues. The CDR3 loop is CASSQKAGYEQYF. In nucleotides, the CDR3 is TGTGCCAGCAGCCAAAAAGCTGGCTACGAGCAGTACTTC.

This clonotype was seen a few times. The CDR3 nucleotides are TGTGCCAGCAGCTTCAGGGGGGTGGGCGAGCAGTACTTC. Translating it yields CASSFRGVGEQYF. This chain joins TRBV7-2 and TRBJ2-7; possibly TRBD1 for D (7 bases). Germline V gene lookup returns CDR1 SGHTA and CDR2 FQGNSA. V shed 3 bases and J shed 6 bases, with 12 bases lying between them. The CDR3 contains 13 residues.

V usage is TRBV5-1 and J usage is TRBJ2-3; D not certain. The CDR3 contains 13 residues. With 4 bases removed from V and 2 bases from J, the gap between germline ends came to 8 bases. Looked up from germline, CDR1 is SGHRS and CDR2 is YFSETQ. CDR3 region: CASSSEFTDTQYF. CDR3 bases: TGCGCCAGCAGCAGTGAGTTCACAGATACGCAGTATTTT.

On this clonotype: It is unclear where the CDR3 begins or ends on the DNA, so no DNA is shown, and the CDR3 is as TCRdb lists it. The chain has TRBV7-9 and TRBJ2-2; TRBD1, the table's D call, lacks a check against the DNA. The CDR3 is 17 amino acids long, termini counted. Germline CDR1 is SEHNR and CDR2 is FQNEAQ (reference sequence). The CDR3 loop reads CASSLAGGSGRPGSCFF.